The 16 T cell receptor beta chains reported below all come from one sample, sequenced in a study of siplizumab effects on memory and regulatory T cells. The repertoire was sequenced with immunoSEQ multiplex PCR; TCRdb's copy has only in-frame clones and lacks some. Of approximately 60,000 clones in the sample, 96% were seen once. The sample consisted of naive CD8+ T cells sorted from blood. These receptors were collected from a human donor in good health.

The chain is built from TRBV6-5 and TRBJ2-7; D is perhaps TRBD1 (5 bases). Germline loops: CDR1 MNHEY, CDR2 SVGAGI. The V end was cut by 8 bases, the J end by 1 base, with 15 bases between. The CDR3 loop spans 14 amino acids. The CDR3 loop is CASGPQQGSYEQYF. The CDR3 DNA is TGTGCCAGCGGCCCCCAGCAGGGTTCCTACGAGCAGTACTTC.

The J gene is TRBJ2-7, the V gene TRBV20-1, with D hard to call. V was clipped by 1 base and J by 4 bases, with 5 bases between them. Per germline, CDR1 DFQATT and CDR2 SNEGSKA (reference sequence). The length of the CDR3 is 11 residues. The CDR3 sequence: CSARGEYEQYF. The CDR3 region has the DNA TGCAGTGCTAGAGGGGAATACGAGCAGTACTTC.

DNA of the CDR3: TGTGCCAGCAGATGGGGCTCGAGCGAAGAGACCCAGTACTTC. Residues: CASRWGSSEETQYF. The chain employs TRBV5-6 and TRBJ2-5, with D perhaps matching TRBD1 (5 bases). Trimming removed 5 bases from V and 3 bases from J, with 14 bases in between. The V gene's germline CDR1 is SGHDT and CDR2 YYEEEE. The CDR3 consists of 14 residues.

This clone was seen a single time. The chain uses TRBV28 and TRBJ2-7; unclear D gene. The CDR3 contains 14 residues. Germline loops: CDR1 MDHEN, CDR2 SYDVKM. V was shortened by 5 bases and J by 3 bases, with 14 bases between the two germline ends. The CDR3 region has the DNA TGTGCCAGCAGTCTTTCCGGTTTACTCTACGAGCAGTACTTC. Its protein is CASSLSGLLYEQYF.

The chain uses TRBV30 and TRBJ1-1; TRBD1 matches 7 bases. After removal of 6 bases from V and 6 bases from J, the junction contained 7 bases not matched to a gene. The CDR3 totals 12 residues. Per germline, CDR1 GTSNPN and CDR2 SVGIG (reference sequence). The CDR3 is CACNRGTPEAFF. In nucleotides, the CDR3 is TGTGCCTGTAACAGGGGAACCCCTGAAGCTTTCTTT.

The CDR3 reads CASSDLRDRDPTNEKLFF. CDR3 in DNA: TGTGCCAGCAGCGATCTCCGGGACAGGGATCCAACTAATGAAAAACTGTTTTTT. This chain joins TRBV5-4 and TRBJ1-4; TRBD1 matches 9 bases. In germline, CDR1 is SGHNT, CDR2 YYREEE (reference sequence). This CDR3 spans 18 amino acids. V lost 4 bases, J lost 0 bases, and 10 bases stayed unmatched.

This sequence joins TRBV6-4 and TRBJ1-3; 7 bases align to TRBD1. The J segment lost 0 bases and the V segment lost 4 bases, leaving 12 bases of the junction unmatched. Germline V gene data show CDR1 as MRHNA and CDR2 as SNTAGT. The CDR3 contains 18 residues. CDR3 in amino acids: CASSVNLGQKSSGNTIYF. The CDR3 DNA reads as TGTGCCAGCAGTGTAAACTTGGGACAGAAGAGCTCTGGAAACACCATATATTTT.

The J gene is TRBJ2-1, the V gene TRBV11-1; D tentatively reads TRBD1 or TRBD2 (5 bases each). CDR3 size: 14 residues. Germline V gene sequence: CDR1 SGHAT, CDR2 FQDESV (reference sequence). Trimming took off 1 base at V and 8 bases at J, with 12 bases between the two ends. CDR3: CASSLGGITDEQFF. The CDR3 DNA is TGTGCCAGCAGCTTAGGGGGGATCACCGATGAGCAGTTCTTC. Full variable domain (rest looked up from reference TRBV11-1 and TRBJ2-1): EAEVAQSPRYKITEKSQAVAFWCDPISGHATLYWYRQILGQGPELLVQFQDESVVDDSQLPKDRFSAERLKGVDSTLKIQPAELGDSAMYLCASSLGGITDEQFFGPGTRLTVL.

V usage is TRBV2 and J usage is TRBJ1-2; a possible D gene is TRBD1 (6 bases). Germline loops: CDR1 SNHLY, CDR2 FYNNEI. Trimming cost V 10 bases and J 4 bases, with 19 bases left between them. The CDR3 is made up of 14 amino acids. CDR3 loop: CATPLDRTGYGYTF. The CDR3 coding sequence is TGTGCCACCCCCCTTGACAGGACGGGCTATGGCTACACCTTC.

The chain uses TRBV9 and TRBJ2-2, with D uncertain. Trimming stripped 2 bases from V and 0 bases from J, with 8 bases between. This CDR3 has 15 amino acids. Germline V lookup: CDR1 SGDLS, CDR2 YYNGEE. CDR3 coding DNA: TGTGCCAGCAGCGTGACAAGATCGAACACCGGGGAGCTGTTTTTT. Its translation is CASSVTRSNTGELFF.

The V call is TRBV19, the J call TRBJ1-1, with 7 positions matching TRBD1. This CDR3 region has 13 residues. The V gene's germline CDR1 is LNHDA and CDR2 SQIVND (reference sequence). Trimming took 8 bases from V and 0 from J; bases not matched to a gene: 3. CDR3 loop: CASEQGMNTEAFF. CDR3 sequence (DNA): TGTGCCAGTGAACAGGGGATGAACACTGAAGCTTTCTTT.

V is TRBV29-1 and J is TRBJ2-3, with 8 bases fitting TRBD1. Looked up from germline, CDR1 is SQVTM and CDR2 is ANQGSEA. V shed 7 bases and J 8 bases; nucleotides not matched to a gene: 5. This CDR3 contains 11 residues. The CDR3 DNA reads TGCAGCGCCCAGGGGGCGGGTACGCAGTATTTT. Residues: CSAQGAGTQYF.

This chain links TRBV27 with TRBJ1-1; the D is unclear. Germline V gene lookup returns CDR1 MNHEY and CDR2 SMNVEV (reference sequence). Trimming took off 0 bases at V and 6 bases at J, with 14 bases between the two ends. The CDR3 sequence is 15 residues long. The CDR3 loop is CASSLSPLGESEAFF. The CDR3 nucleotides are TGTGCCAGCAGTTTATCTCCACTCGGAGAGTCTGAAGCTTTCTTT.

The chain uses TRBV19 and TRBJ2-7, with D perhaps matching TRBD1 or TRBD2 (5 bases each). Germline CDR1 LNHDA, CDR2 SQIVND (reference sequence). This CDR3 comprises 12 residues. Trimming cost V 8 bases and J 5 bases, with 13 bases left between them. The CDR3, as DNA: TGTGCCAGTGGGTTCTGGGGACACGAGCAGTACTTC. Protein sequence: CASGFWGHEQYF.

V gene TRBV6-5 combines with J gene TRBJ2-1; 9 bases match TRBD2. Trimming took 0 bases from V and 10 from J; bases not matched to a gene: 1. The CDR3 has 13 residues. Germline values: CDR1 MNHEY, CDR2 SVGAGI. In nucleotides, the CDR3 is TGTGCCAGCAGTTACTCGCGGGGGGGGGAGCAGTTCTTC. Translated: CASSYSRGGEQFF.

The chain uses TRBV5-4 and TRBJ1-4; D may be TRBD1 (5 bases). The length of the CDR3 is 12 residues. The V gene's germline CDR1 is SGHNT and CDR2 YYREEE (reference sequence). Trimming shortened V by 4 bases and J by 7 bases, and 8 bases separated the two germline ends. The CDR3 DNA sequence: TGTGCCAGCAGCCTTGGGGCTGAAAAACTGTTTTTT. Encoded protein: CASSLGAEKLFF.